One and the same sample provided the 5 T cell receptor beta chains below, sequenced in a study of beta chain features in type 1 diabetes. Whole-study results and caveats: Type 1 diabetes patients had moderately but significantly shorter TCRB CDR3s in all four CD4+ subsets.

The study reverse transcribed the entire isolated RNA, so it sequenced expressed TCRB transcripts. The assay was immunoSEQ multiplex PCR, and TCRdb's table has in-frame clones only and misses some. The sample lists about 300,000 clones; about 13% were seen once. For these TCRs, the target antigens are not known. Sequenced material: naive CD4+ T cells from blood. Source of these receptors: a woman under 30 with type 1 diabetes.

This clone showed up just a few times. The chain combines TRBV28 with TRBJ2-3; D possibly corresponds to TRBD2 (6 bases). V was pared by 5 bases and J by 2 bases, with 8 bases between. There are 13 residues in the CDR3. Per the germline V gene, CDR1 is MDHEN and CDR2 is SYDVKM. The CDR3: CASSGGDTDTQYF. CDR3 in DNA: TGTGCCAGCAGTGGAGGGGACACAGATACGCAGTATTTT.

The chain has TRBV7-9 and TRBJ2-7, with a weak D call TRBD1 (6 bases). Looked up from germline, CDR1 is SEHNR and CDR2 is FQNEAQ (reference sequence). Trimming stripped 1 base from V and 5 bases from J, with 15 bases between. The CDR3 runs 15 residues. CDR3 loop: CASSLGTGQYDEQYV. In DNA form, the CDR3 reads TGTGCCAGCAGCTTAGGAACAGGGCAGTACGACGAGCAGTACGTC.

This clone was counted between two and nine times. This rearrangement joins TRBV6-6 to TRBJ2-2; TRBD2 matches at 7 bases. Germline values: CDR1 MNHNY, CDR2 SVGAGI (reference sequence). This CDR3 is 14 amino acids long. V gave up 3 bases and J gave up 3 bases; unmatched junction bases: 1. CDR3 amino acids: CASSYGRDTGELFF. The CDR3 DNA is TGTGCCAGCAGTTATGGGAGGGACACCGGGGAGCTGTTTTTT.

There are a few counts of this clone. The chain joins TRBV7-2 to TRBJ2-7; 13 nucleotides match TRBD2. The CDR3 spans 15 residues. After removal of 2 bases from V and 7 bases from J, the junction contained 5 bases not matched to a gene. Germline CDR1 reads SGHTA; CDR2 reads FQGNSA. The CDR3 DNA is TGTGCCAGCAGCTTAAACCAACTAGCGGGAGGGGAGCAGTACGTC. This sequence encodes CASSLNQLAGGEQYV.

This clone has a handful of counts. The CDR3 nucleotides are TGTGCCAGCTCATCCGGGACTAGCGGGAGTGGAGCAGATACGCAGTATTTT. Translated, it gives CASSSGTSGSGADTQYF. The chain joins TRBV18 to TRBJ2-3; the match to TRBD2 covers 14 bases. CDR3 length equals 17 residues. Germline V gene lookup returns CDR1 KGHSH and CDR2 LQKENI. The V gene end was trimmed by 5 bases and the J gene end by 4 bases; junction bases not matched to a gene: 8.